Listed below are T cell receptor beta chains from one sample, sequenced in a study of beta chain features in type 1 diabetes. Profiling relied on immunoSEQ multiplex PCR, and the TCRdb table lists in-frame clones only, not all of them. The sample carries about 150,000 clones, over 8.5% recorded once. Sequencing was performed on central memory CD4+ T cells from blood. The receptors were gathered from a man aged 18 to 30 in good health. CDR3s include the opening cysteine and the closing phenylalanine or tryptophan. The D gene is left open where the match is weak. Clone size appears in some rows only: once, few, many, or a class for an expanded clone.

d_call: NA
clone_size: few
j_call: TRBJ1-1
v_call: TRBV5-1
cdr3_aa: CASSFTATVNTEAFF
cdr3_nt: TGCGCCAGCAGCTTTACAGCCACGGTGAACACTGAAGCTTTCTTT

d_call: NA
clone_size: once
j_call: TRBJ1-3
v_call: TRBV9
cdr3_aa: CASSVAGSGNTIYF
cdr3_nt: TGTGCCAGCAGCGTAGCGGGATCTGGAAACACCATATATTTT

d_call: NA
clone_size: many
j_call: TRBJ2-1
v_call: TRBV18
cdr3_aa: CASSPSQDTYNEQFF
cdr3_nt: TGTGCCAGCTCACCTAGCCAGGACACCTACAATGAGCAGTTCTTC

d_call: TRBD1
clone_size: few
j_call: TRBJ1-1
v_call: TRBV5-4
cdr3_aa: CASSPTGDTEAFF
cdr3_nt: TGTGCCAGCAGCCCTACAGGGGACACTGAAGCTTTCTTT

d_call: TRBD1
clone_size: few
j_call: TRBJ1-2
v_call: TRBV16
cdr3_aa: CASSPDRTGGYTF
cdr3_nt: TGTGCCAGCAGCCCTGACAGGACAGGTGGCTACACCTTC

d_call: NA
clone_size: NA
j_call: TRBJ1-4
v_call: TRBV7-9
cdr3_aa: CASSILQGYEKLFF
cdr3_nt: TGTGCCAGCAGCATACTACAGGGATATGAAAAACTGTTTTTT

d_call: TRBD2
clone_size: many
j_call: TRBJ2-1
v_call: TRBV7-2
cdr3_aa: CASSLITASGGPKQFF
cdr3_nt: TGTGCCAGCAGCTTAATAACGGCTAGCGGGGGGCCCAAGCAGTTCTTC

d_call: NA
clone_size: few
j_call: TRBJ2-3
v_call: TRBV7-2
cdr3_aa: CASSLRWERTDTQYF
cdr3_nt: TGTGCCAGCAGCTTAAGGTGGGAGCGTACAGATACGCAGTATTTT

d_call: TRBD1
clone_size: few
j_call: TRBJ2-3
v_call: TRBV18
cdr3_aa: CASSPTTGARTDTQYF
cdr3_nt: TGTGCCAGCTCACCGACGACAGGGGCCCGCACAGATACGCAGTATTTT

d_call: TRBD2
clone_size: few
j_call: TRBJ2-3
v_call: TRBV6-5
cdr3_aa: CASSYAGLVGSDTQYF
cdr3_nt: TGTGCCAGCAGTTACGCAGGACTAGTAGGGTCAGATACGCAGTATTTT

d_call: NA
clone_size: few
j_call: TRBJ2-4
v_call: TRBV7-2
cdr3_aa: CASSLVANRAKNIQYF
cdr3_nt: TGTGCCAGCAGCTTAGTAGCTAACCGGGCCAAAAACATTCAGTACTTC

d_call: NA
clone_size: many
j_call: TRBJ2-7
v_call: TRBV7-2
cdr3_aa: CASSLGQGTPSSYEQYF
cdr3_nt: TGTGCCAGCAGCTTAGGTCAGGGGACTCCTAGCTCCTACGAGCAGTACTTC

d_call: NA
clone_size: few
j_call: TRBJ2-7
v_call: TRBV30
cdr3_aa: CAWSKSAPYEQYF
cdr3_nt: TGTGCCTGGAGTAAGAGTGCCCCTTACGAGCAGTACTTC

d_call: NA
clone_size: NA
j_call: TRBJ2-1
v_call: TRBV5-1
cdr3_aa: CASSLEGGSYNEQFF
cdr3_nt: TGCGCCAGCAGCTTGGAGGGGGGCTCCTACAATGAGCAGTTCTTC

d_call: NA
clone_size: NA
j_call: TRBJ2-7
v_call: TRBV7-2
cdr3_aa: CASSRGIAYEQYF
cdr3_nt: TGTGCCAGCAGCCGCGGGATAGCCTACGAGCAGTACTTC

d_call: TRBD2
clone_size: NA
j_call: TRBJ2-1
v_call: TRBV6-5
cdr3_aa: CASSVGTRFNEQFF
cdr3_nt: TGTGCCAGCAGTGTCGGGACTAGGTTCAATGAGCAGTTCTTC

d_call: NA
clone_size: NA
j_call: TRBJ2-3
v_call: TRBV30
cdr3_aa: CAWGRGRTISSDTQYF
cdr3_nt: TGTGCCTGGGGGAGGGGGCGGACGATTAGCTCAGATACGCAGTATTTT

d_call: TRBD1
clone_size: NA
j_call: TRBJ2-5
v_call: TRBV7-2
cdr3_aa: CASSRQGAETQYF
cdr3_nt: TGTGCCAGCAGCAGACAGGGGGCAGAGACCCAGTACTTC

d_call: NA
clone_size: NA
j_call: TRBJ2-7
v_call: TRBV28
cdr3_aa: CASRKFSGTRINYEQYF
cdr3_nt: TGTGCCAGCAGAAAATTTTCCGGGACACGGATTAACTACGAGCAGTACTTC

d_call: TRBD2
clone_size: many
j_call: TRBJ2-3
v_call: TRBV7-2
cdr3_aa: CASSLLAGTDTQYF
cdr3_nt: TGTGCCAGCAGCCTACTAGCGGGCACAGATACGCAGTATTTT

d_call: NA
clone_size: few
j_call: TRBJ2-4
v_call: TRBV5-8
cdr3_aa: CASSLPGAKNIQYF
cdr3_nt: TGTGCCAGCAGCTTGCCTGGAGCCAAAAACATTCAGTACTTC

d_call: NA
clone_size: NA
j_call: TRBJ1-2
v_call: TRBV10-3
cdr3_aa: CAISAEDYGYTF
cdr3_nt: TGTGCCATCAGTGCGGAGGACTATGGCTACACCTTC

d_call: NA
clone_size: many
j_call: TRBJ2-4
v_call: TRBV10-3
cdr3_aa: CAISQSERENIQYF
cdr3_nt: TGTGCCATCAGTCAGAGTGAGAGGGAAAACATTCAGTACTTC

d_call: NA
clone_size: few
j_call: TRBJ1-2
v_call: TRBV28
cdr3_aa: CASSPGQFYGYTF
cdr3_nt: TGTGCCAGCAGTCCGGGACAATTCTATGGCTACACCTTC

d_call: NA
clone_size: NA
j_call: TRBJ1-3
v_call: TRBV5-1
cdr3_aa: CASSPSAGFSGNTIYF
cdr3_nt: TGCGCCAGCAGCCCTTCGGCGGGGTTCTCTGGAAACACCATATATTTT

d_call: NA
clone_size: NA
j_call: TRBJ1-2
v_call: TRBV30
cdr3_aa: CALSGWRSGYTF
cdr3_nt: TGTGCTCTAAGCGGGTGGAGGAGTGGCTACACCTTC

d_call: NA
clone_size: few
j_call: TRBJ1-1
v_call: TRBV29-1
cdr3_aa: CSASTTEAFF
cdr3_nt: TGCAGCGCTTCGACCACTGAAGCTTTCTTT

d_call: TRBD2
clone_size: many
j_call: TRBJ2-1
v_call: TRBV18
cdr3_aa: CASSPGTSGTYNEQFF
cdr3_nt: TGTGCCAGCTCACCAGGTACTAGCGGAACCTACAATGAGCAGTTCTTC

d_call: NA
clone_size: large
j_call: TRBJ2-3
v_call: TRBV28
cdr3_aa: CASSPSTDTQYF
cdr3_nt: TGTGCCAGCAGCCCTAGCACAGATACGCAGTATTTT

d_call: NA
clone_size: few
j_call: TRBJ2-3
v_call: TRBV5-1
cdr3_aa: CASSSGQLSNTDTQYF
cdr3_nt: TGCGCCAGCAGCTCCGGACAGTTGTCCAACACAGATACGCAGTATTTT

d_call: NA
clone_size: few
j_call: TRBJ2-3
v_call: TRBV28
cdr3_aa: CATRGTDTQYF
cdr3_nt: TGTGCCACGCGAGGCACAGATACGCAGTATTTT

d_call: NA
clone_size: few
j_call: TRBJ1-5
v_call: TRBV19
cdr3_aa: CASSIEEVQPQHF
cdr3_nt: TGTGCCAGTAGTATAGAGGAGGTTCAGCCCCAGCATTTT

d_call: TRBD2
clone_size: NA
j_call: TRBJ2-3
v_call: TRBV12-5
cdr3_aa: CASGLTRAGDTDTQYF
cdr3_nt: TGTGCTAGTGGTTTGACCCGGGCGGGAGATACAGATACGCAGTATTTT

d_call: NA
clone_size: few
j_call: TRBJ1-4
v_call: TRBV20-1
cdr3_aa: CSAREVEKLFF
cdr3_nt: TGCAGTGCTAGAGAGGTGGAAAAACTGTTTTTT

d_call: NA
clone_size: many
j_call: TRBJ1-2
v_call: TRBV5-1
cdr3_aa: CASSPLSNYGYTF
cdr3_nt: TGCGCCAGCAGCCCCTTGAGCAACTATGGCTACACCTTC

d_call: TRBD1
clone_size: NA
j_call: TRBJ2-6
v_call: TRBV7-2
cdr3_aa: CASSMNTGETGANVLTF
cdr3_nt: TGTGCCAGCAGCATGAATACAGGGGAAACTGGGGCCAACGTCCTGACTTTC

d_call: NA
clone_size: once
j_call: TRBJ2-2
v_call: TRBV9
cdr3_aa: CASSVLRQANTGELFF
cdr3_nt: TGTGCCAGCAGCGTACTTCGACAGGCGAACACCGGGGAGCTGTTTTTT

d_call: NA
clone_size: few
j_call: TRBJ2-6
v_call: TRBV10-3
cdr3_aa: CATRGGANVLTF
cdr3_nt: TGTGCCACCAGAGGTGGGGCCAACGTCCTGACTTTC

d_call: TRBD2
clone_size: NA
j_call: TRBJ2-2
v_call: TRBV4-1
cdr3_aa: CASSHLSGGQGGELFF
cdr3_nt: TGCGCCAGCAGCCACCTAAGCGGGGGGCAAGGCGGGGAGCTGTTTTTT

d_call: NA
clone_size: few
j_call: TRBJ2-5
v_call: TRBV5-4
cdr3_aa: CASSLPGVSVETQYF
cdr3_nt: TGTGCCAGCAGCTTGCCGGGAGTGAGCGTGGAGACCCAGTACTTC

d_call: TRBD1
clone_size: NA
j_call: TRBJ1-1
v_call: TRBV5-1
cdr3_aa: CASRKQTGGYTEAFF
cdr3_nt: TGCGCCAGCAGAAAGCAGACAGGGGGCTACACTGAAGCTTTCTTT

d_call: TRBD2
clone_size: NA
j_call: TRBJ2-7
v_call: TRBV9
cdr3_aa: CASSVEGGRRHEQYF
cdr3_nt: TGTGCCAGCAGCGTAGAAGGCGGGAGGCGACACGAGCAGTACTTC

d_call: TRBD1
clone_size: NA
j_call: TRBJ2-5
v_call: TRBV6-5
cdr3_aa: CASSYWTGGGETQYF
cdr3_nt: TGTGCCAGCAGTTACTGGACAGGGGGAGGTGAGACCCAGTACTTC

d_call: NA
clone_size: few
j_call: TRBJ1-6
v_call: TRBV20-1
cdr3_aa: CSARVGRVWGF
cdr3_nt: TGCAGTGCTAGAGTTGGCAGGGTATGGGGTTTT

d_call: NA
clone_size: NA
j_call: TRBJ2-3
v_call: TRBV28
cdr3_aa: CASSSSGQPTDTQYF
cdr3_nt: TGTGCCAGCAGTAGTAGCGGACAGCCCACAGATACGCAGTATTTT

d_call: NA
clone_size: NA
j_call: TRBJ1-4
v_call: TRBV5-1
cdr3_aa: CASSPVPGNEKLFF
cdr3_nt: TGCGCCAGCAGCCCGGTCCCAGGGAATGAAAAACTGTTTTTT

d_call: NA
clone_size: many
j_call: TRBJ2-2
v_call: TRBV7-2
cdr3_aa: CASSLALTGELFF
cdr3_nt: TGTGCCAGCAGCTTAGCATTGACCGGGGAGCTGTTTTTT

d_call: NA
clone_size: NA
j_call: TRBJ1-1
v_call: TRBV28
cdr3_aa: CASSFLGMNTEAFF
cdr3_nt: TGTGCCAGCAGTTTTCTGGGAATGAACACTGAAGCTTTCTTT

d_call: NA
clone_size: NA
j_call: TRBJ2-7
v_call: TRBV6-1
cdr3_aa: CASSDPLSYEQYF
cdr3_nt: TGTGCCAGCAGTGACCCACTCTCCTACGAGCAGTACTTC

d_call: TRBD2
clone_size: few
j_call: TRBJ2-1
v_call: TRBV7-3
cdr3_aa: CASSATSGVYNEQFF
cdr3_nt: TGTGCCAGCAGCGCGACTAGCGGGGTATACAATGAGCAGTTCTTC

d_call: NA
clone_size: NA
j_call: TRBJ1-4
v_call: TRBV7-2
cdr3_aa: CASSLAHKVAGEGKLFF
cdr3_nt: TGTGCCAGCAGCTTAGCACACAAGGTGGCAGGGGAGGGAAAACTGTTTTTT

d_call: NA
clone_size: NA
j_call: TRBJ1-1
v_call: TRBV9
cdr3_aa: CASSAEGMNTEAFF
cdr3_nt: TGTGCCAGCAGCGCCGAGGGCATGAACACTGAAGCTTTCTTT

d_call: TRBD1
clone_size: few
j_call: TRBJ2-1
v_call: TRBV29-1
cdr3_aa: CSVFGDRGFNEQFF
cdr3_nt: TGCAGCGTCTTCGGGGACAGGGGTTTTAATGAGCAGTTCTTC

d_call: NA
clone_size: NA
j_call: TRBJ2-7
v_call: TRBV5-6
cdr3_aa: CASSLDTEQYF
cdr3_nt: TGTGCCAGCAGCTTAGATACCGAGCAGTACTTC

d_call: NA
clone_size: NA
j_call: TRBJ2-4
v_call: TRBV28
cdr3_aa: CASSEDLRLAKNIQYF
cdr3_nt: TGTGCCAGCAGCGAGGACCTAAGACTAGCCAAAAACATTCAGTACTTC

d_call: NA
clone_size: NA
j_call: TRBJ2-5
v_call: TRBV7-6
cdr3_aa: CASSGVQGETQYF
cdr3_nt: TGTGCCAGCAGCGGAGTACAAGGAGAGACCCAGTACTTC